This paragraph reports one TCR beta chain. This sample is drawn from a study of blood T cells in healthy people across ages. Primers used in a second PCR of about 6 to 11 cycles were a sample-barcoded 5' primer and a J-beta primer mix. TCRdb reprocessed the 5' RACE reads via MiXCR and lists one record per CDR3 protein. The table shows 890,000 or so distinct CDR3 sequences, with around two thirds occurring only once. Between the trimmed V and J ends, which lost 8 bases and 7 bases, there was a span of 8 bases. The CDR3 loop spans 10 amino acids. Germline assignment: CDR1 MDHEN and CDR2 SYDVKM. The receptor's source is a young man in good health. This sequence joins TRBV28 and TRBJ2-5; no definite D call. Sequenced input: blood. The CDR3 here is CASHKGTQYF. The CDR3 DNA reads as TGTGCCAGCCATAAGGGGACCCAGTACTTC. Full variable domain (missing parts from reference TRBV28 and TRBJ2-5): DVKVTQSSRYLVKRTGEKVFLECVQDMDHENMFWYRQDPGLGLRLIYFSYDVKMKEKGDIPEGYSVSREKKERFSLILESASTNQTSMYLCASHKGTQYFGPGTRLLVL.